Listed here are 17 T cell receptor beta chains from one sample, sequenced in a study of blood T cell repertoires in COVID-19. The data were produced by immunoSEQ multiplex PCR, yet TCRdb's version contains in-frame clones alone and is incomplete. Found here are roughly 280,000 clones, 75% to 95% of them singletons; the top ten hold about 3%. The sequencing sample was made of PBMCs or T cells enriched from blood (not recorded which). These receptors were obtained from a man aged 40-49 years who had been exposed to COVID-19.

This clone was detected a few times. This rearrangement joins TRBV9 to TRBJ2-1; TRBD2 matches at 9 bases. The CDR3 is 17 residues long. The germline V gene encodes CDR1 SGDLS and CDR2 YYNGEE. J gave up 3 bases and V 0 bases, and 7 bases lay outside the gene matches. DNA of the CDR3: TGTGCCAGCAGCGTAGAGAGTAGAGCGGGAGGCTACAATGAGCAGTTCTTC. Protein: CASSVESRAGGYNEQFF.

V gene TRBV11-2 combines with J gene TRBJ1-5, with D perhaps matching TRBD1 (5 bases). Between the trimmed V and J ends, which lost 0 bases and 6 bases, there was a span of 9 bases. This CDR3 has 14 residues. CDR1 and CDR2 from the germline V gene are SGHAT and FQNNGV. CDR3 sequence: CASSLDRVTQPQHF. The DNA for the CDR3 is TGTGCCAGCAGCTTAGACAGGGTGACTCAGCCCCAGCATTTT. The complete variable domain, with remaining parts taken from reference TRBV11-2 and TRBJ1-5, reads EAGVAQSPRYKIIEKRQSVAFWCNPISGHATLYWYQQILGQGPKLLIQFQNNGVVDDSQLPKDRFSAERLKGVDSTLKIQPAKLEDSAVYLCASSLDRVTQPQHFGDGTRLSIL.

The rearrangement links TRBV6-2 or TRBV6-3 to TRBJ2-5; 10 bases are shared with TRBD1. J lost 4 bases, V lost 6 bases, and 5 bases had no gene match. CDR3 length: 14 amino acids. Per the germline V gene, CDR1 is MNHEY and CDR2 is SVGEGT. DNA of the CDR3: TGTGCCAGCAGCATGACAGGGGGCGGAGAGACCCAGTACTTC. Amino acids: CASSMTGGGETQYF.

The chain's CDR3 is CASGSYRGRTEAFF. CDR3 nucleotides: TGTGCTAGTGGTTCGTACAGGGGTAGAACTGAAGCTTTCTTT. The chain is built from TRBV12-5 and TRBJ1-1; 7 bases line up with TRBD1. Germline-derived CDR1 and CDR2 are LGHNT and FRNRAP. Losses at the gene ends were 4 bases for V and 5 bases for J; bases not matched to a gene: 7. This CDR3 has 14 amino acids.

This chain uses TRBV11-2 with TRBJ2-2; tentatively, D is TRBD2 (6 bases). The CDR3 totals 15 residues. The V gene's germline CDR1 is SGHAT and CDR2 FQNNGV. V lost 5 bases to trimming and J lost 6 bases, with 16 bases between them. CDR3 protein: CASSGRTMQPGELFF. CDR3 in DNA: TGTGCCAGCAGCGGAAGGACTATGCAACCCGGGGAGCTGTTTTTT.

This clone was recorded only once. This chain links TRBV7-6 with TRBJ2-5; 9 bases are a match to TRBD1. V trimming: 2 bases; J trimming: 5 bases; junction bases outside the gene matches: 6. Germline CDR1 is SGHVS and CDR2 is FNYEAQ. The CDR3 covers 15 residues. The CDR3 sequence: CASSLTPGQGETQYF. CDR3 DNA: TGTGCCAGCAGCTTAACCCCGGGACAGGGTGAGACCCAGTACTTC.

The chain recombines TRBV3-1 (or the pseudogene TRBV3-2) with TRBJ2-7; TRBD1 matches at 7 bases. V lost 3 bases to trimming and J lost 1 base; unmatched junction nucleotides: 9. CDR1 is LGHDT and CDR2 is YNNKEL in the germline V gene (reference sequence). There are 16 residues in the CDR3. CDR3 protein: CASSHYRDSLSYEQYF. The CDR3 nucleotides read TGTGCCAGCAGCCACTACCGGGACAGCCTTTCCTACGAGCAGTACTTC.

The rearrangement links TRBV10-1 to TRBJ1-1; D is possibly TRBD1 (5 bases). Trimming removed 6 bases from V and 1 base from J, with 6 bases in between. CDR1 is WNHNN, CDR2 SYGVQD, per germline (reference sequence). CDR3 length: 12 amino acids. The CDR3 region has the DNA TGCGCCAGCAGGGGGCAGAACACTGAAGCTTTCTTT. This sequence encodes CASRGQNTEAFF.

The V call is TRBV11-2, the J call TRBJ2-3; D is ambiguous. V dropped 5 bases and J dropped 8 bases, with 11 bases sitting between them. The CDR3 contains 12 residues. Germline values: CDR1 SGHAT, CDR2 FQNNGV. The CDR3: CASSPQFSTQYF. As DNA, the CDR3 is TGTGCCAGCAGCCCTCAATTTAGTACGCAGTATTTT.

This chain connects TRBV9 to TRBJ2-7, with TRBD2 identical over 8 bases. The junction had 5 bases not matched to a gene; V was cut back by 0 bases and J by 3 bases. The CDR3 runs 15 residues. Germline V lookup: CDR1 SGDLS, CDR2 YYNGEE. CDR3 nucleotides: TGTGCCAGCAGCGTAGGGCTAGCGGGTAACTACGAGCAGTACTTC. The encoded protein is CASSVGLAGNYEQYF.

V usage is TRBV9 and J usage is TRBJ2-5; D possibly corresponds to TRBD1 (6 bases). CDR1 and CDR2 (germline): SGDLS, YYNGEE. This CDR3 contains 11 residues. Trimming pared 3 bases from V and 7 bases from J, leaving 7 bases between. The CDR3 here is CASSGGGTQYF. In nucleotides, the CDR3 is TGTGCCAGCAGCGGAGGGGGGACCCAGTACTTC.

CDR3 coding DNA: TGTGCCTGGAGTGCAGGTTATTATGGCTACACCTTC. Amino acids: CAWSAGYYGYTF. The V call is TRBV30, the J call TRBJ1-2; D is undetermined. The germline V and J ends were trimmed by 1 base and 5 bases, with 8 bases remaining between them. This CDR3 comprises 12 residues. Germline V gene data show CDR1 as GTSNPN and CDR2 as SVGIG (reference sequence).

The chain carries TRBV9 and TRBJ2-3; possible D gene TRBD1, 6 bases. Germline CDR1 SGDLS, CDR2 YYNGEE. V was trimmed by 3 bases and J by 7 bases, leaving 18 bases between them. The CDR3 runs to 15 residues. CDR3 amino acids: CASSAGHSSSHTQYF. The CDR3 bases are TGTGCCAGCAGCGCGGGACACTCCTCAAGCCATACGCAGTATTTT.

The V and J genes are TRBV3-1 (or the pseudogene TRBV3-2) and TRBJ2-7; D gene unclear. Trimming took 3 bases from V and 1 from J, leaving 13 bases between them. The CDR3 spans 15 residues. In germline, CDR1 is LGHDT, CDR2 YNNKEL (reference sequence). The CDR3 reads CASSQPLTGSYEQYF. CDR3 DNA: TGTGCCAGCAGCCAGCCTCTAACCGGGTCCTACGAGCAGTACTTC.

The table lists this clone with a few counts. The CDR3 sequence: CASSLVLTGLAGIEQYF. Here the CDR3 DNA reads TGCGCCAGCAGCTTGGTCCTTACGGGGCTAGCGGGAATTGAGCAGTACTTC. The chain employs TRBV5-1 and TRBJ2-7, with 9 bases fitting TRBD2. This CDR3 has 17 residues. The V gene end was trimmed by 0 bases and the J gene end by 7 bases; junction bases not matched to a gene: 14. From germline, CDR1 is SGHRS and CDR2 YFSETQ. The full variable domain, with the rest looked up from reference TRBV5-1 and TRBJ2-7, is KAGVTQTPRYLIKTRGQQVTLSCSPISGHRSVSWYQQTPGQGLQFLFEYFSETQRNKGNFPGRFSGRQFSNSRSEMNVSTLELGDSALYLCASSLVLTGLAGIEQYFGPGTRLTVT.

The J gene is TRBJ1-1, the V gene TRBV28; D call uncertain. V lost 1 base and J lost 4, with 13 bases in between. The CDR3 is 15 residues long. Germline V gene data show CDR1 as MDHEN and CDR2 as SYDVKM. In DNA form, the CDR3 reads TGTGCCAGCAGTTTATTTTCAGGATACTCCACTGAAGCTTTCTTT. Residues: CASSLFSGYSTEAFF.

This chain uses TRBV7-9 with TRBJ2-7; the match to TRBD2 covers 13 bases. The V segment lost 4 bases and the J segment 2 bases; nucleotides outside the gene matches: 5. Germline V gene lookup returns CDR1 SEHNR and CDR2 FQNEAQ (reference sequence). There are 16 residues in the CDR3. DNA for the CDR3: TGTGCCAGCAGCTCCACCGGGACTAGCGGGGCCTACGAGCAGTACTTC. It yields the protein CASSSTGTSGAYEQYF.